These 21 T cell receptor beta chains were all obtained from the same sample, sequenced in a study of T cells after yellow fever vaccination. TCRdb ran MiXCR on the 5' RACE reads and lists one entry per CDR3 protein. The data show 200,000 to 300,000 distinct CDR3 sequences, 6% to 8% seen once. Sequencing was performed on CD4+ T cells sorted from PBMCs, taken on the day of the yellow fever booster vaccination. These receptors were obtained from a man aged 25 to 40 who received the YFV17D yellow fever vaccine.

This clonotype has just a few counts. CDR3 nucleotides: TGCGCCAGCAGTGACTCAGGAACGTCGCGTTACGAGCAGTACTTC. Translated, it gives CASSDSGTSRYEQYF. The rearrangement links TRBV10-1 to TRBJ2-7; D uncertain. Trimming cost V 3 bases and J 4 bases, with 16 bases left between them. This CDR3 comprises 15 residues. The germline CDR1 and CDR2 sequences are WNHNN and SYGVQD (reference sequence).

This clonotype was recorded many times. V and J are TRBV20-1 and TRBJ2-4; tentative D call: TRBD1 (6 bases). The germline CDR1 and CDR2 sequences are DFQATT and SNEGSKA (reference sequence). The V end was cut by 6 bases, the J end by 0 bases, with 9 bases between. The CDR3 extends over 13 amino acids. As DNA, the CDR3 is TGCAGTGCCCGGACAGTAGCCAAAAACATTCAGTACTTC. Its protein product is CSARTVAKNIQYF.

This clonotype was observed at least ten times. The chain couples TRBV24-1 to TRBJ2-1; 8 bases map to TRBD1. With V trimmed by 4 bases and J by 10 bases, 11 bases remained unmatched. The germline V gene has CDR1 KGHDR and CDR2 SFDVKD. CDR3 size: 15 residues. This chain's CDR3 is CATSDSRPGQEEQFF. The CDR3 bases are TGTGCCACCAGTGACAGTCGTCCGGGACAGGAGGAGCAGTTCTTC.

This clonotype was observed a single time. The J gene is TRBJ2-7, the V gene TRBV10-3; a possible D gene is TRBD2 (6 bases). CDR3 length: 16 residues. V lost 6 bases and J 5 bases, leaving 23 bases between the germline ends. Germline-derived CDR1 and CDR2 are ENHRY and SYGVKD. The CDR3 loop reads CAISNRREGLTHEQYF. As DNA, the CDR3 is TGTGCCATCAGCAATCGGCGGGAAGGGCTAACACACGAGCAGTACTTC.

This clonotype has at least ten counts. The rearrangement joins TRBV20-1 to TRBJ2-2; 7 bases align to TRBD2. The trim removed 2 bases at V and 3 bases at J, leaving 6 bases unmatched. The CDR3 consists of 15 residues. CDR1 and CDR2 from the germline V gene are DFQATT and SNEGSKA (reference sequence). CDR3 protein: CSARRSSGDTGELFF. DNA for the CDR3: TGCAGTGCTAGAAGGTCTAGCGGAGACACCGGGGAGCTGTTTTTT.

The rearrangement joins TRBV19 to TRBJ2-7, with 7 bases matching TRBD1. V dropped 7 bases and J dropped 2; count of bases not matched to a gene: 11. Looked up from germline, CDR1 is LNHDA and CDR2 is SQIVND (reference sequence). The CDR3 totals 15 residues. The chain's CDR3 is CASKGRQGSTYEQYF. Here the CDR3 DNA reads TGTGCCAGTAAAGGTCGACAGGGATCGACCTACGAGCAGTACTTC.

This clonotype was recorded a few times. Here the CDR3 reads CASSSRDRAQPQHF. In DNA form, the CDR3 reads TGTGCCAGCAGCTCACGGGACAGGGCTCAGCCCCAGCATTTT. V is TRBV7-8 and J is TRBJ1-5; 9 positions match TRBD1. CDR3 length: 14 amino acids. J lost 6 bases, V lost 4 bases, and 4 bases had no gene match. Germline V gene sequence: CDR1 SGHVS, CDR2 FQNEAQ. Together with reference TRBV7-8 and TRBJ1-5, the CDR3 gives the full variable domain: GAGVSQSPRYKVAKRGQDVALRCDPISGHVSLFWYQQALGQGPEFLTYFQNEAQLDKSGLPSDRFFAERPEGSVSTLKIQRTQQEDSAVYLCASSSRDRAQPQHFGDGTRLSIL.

This clonotype appeared many times. The chain carries TRBV5-1 and TRBJ2-2; either TRBD1 or TRBD2 may supply D (5 bases each). V was shortened by 4 bases and J by 6 bases, with 19 bases between the two germline ends. Germline CDR1 is SGHRS and CDR2 is YFSETQ. CDR3 length equals 16 residues. The CDR3 sequence: CASSLNRDLRAGELFF. The CDR3 nucleotides read TGCGCCAGCAGCCTGAACCGGGACCTAAGGGCCGGGGAGCTGTTTTTT.

There are a few counts of this clonotype. The V call is TRBV11-1, the J call TRBJ2-5; either TRBD1 or TRBD2 may fit D (5 bases each). This CDR3 has 18 residues. Trimming removed 5 bases from V and 4 bases from J, with 26 bases in between. In germline, CDR1 is SGHAT, CDR2 FQDESV (reference sequence). CDR3 loop: CASSPSTTRGPKRETQYF. CDR3 DNA: TGTGCCAGCAGCCCATCCACGACCCGGGGCCCGAAGCGAGAGACCCAGTACTTC. Full variable domain (outside the CDR3, taken from reference TRBV11-1 and TRBJ2-5): EAEVAQSPRYKITEKSQAVAFWCDPISGHATLYWYRQILGQGPELLVQFQDESVVDDSQLPKDRFSAERLKGVDSTLKIQPAELGDSAMYLCASSPSTTRGPKRETQYFGPGTRLLVL.

This clonotype came up a few times. The chain uses TRBV11-2 and TRBJ2-3; no firm D call. In germline, CDR1 is SGHAT, CDR2 FQNNGV. V shed 2 bases and J shed 3 bases, with 12 bases lying between them. This CDR3 spans 15 amino acids. This CDR3 reads CASSLSLPGTDTQYF. The DNA of the CDR3 is TGTGCCAGCAGCTTATCCTTGCCCGGTACAGATACGCAGTATTTT.

This clonotype showed up just a few times. The V and J genes are TRBV5-1 and TRBJ1-5; no firm D call. Germline V gene data show CDR1 as SGHRS and CDR2 as YFSETQ. This CDR3 comprises 13 residues. V was shortened by 7 bases and J by 3 bases, with 11 bases between the two germline ends. The CDR3 nucleotides read TGCGCCAGCCTGCTACAAAACAATCAGCCCCAGCATTTT. This translates into CASLLQNNQPQHF.

The chain joins TRBV29-1 to TRBJ2-7; TRBD2 agrees at 8 bases. The V gene end was trimmed by 4 bases and the J gene end by 0 bases; junction bases not matched to a gene: 5. The CDR3 runs 14 residues. In germline, CDR1 is SQVTM, CDR2 ANQGSEA. CDR3 loop: CSVGGSGNSYEQYF. CDR3 nucleotides: TGCAGCGTTGGAGGTAGCGGGAACTCCTACGAGCAGTACTTC.

The table lists this clonotype with many counts. The genes are TRBV5-6 and TRBJ1-1; a possible D gene is TRBD1 (5 bases). This CDR3 is 15 amino acids long. The V end was cut by 2 bases, the J end by 4 bases, with 15 bases between. The germline gives CDR1 SGHDT, CDR2 YYEEEE. The CDR3 DNA sequence: TGTGCCAGCAGCTTATATGGGACCCCAGGCACTGAAGCTTTCTTT. Protein product: CASSLYGTPGTEAFF.

This clonotype came up a few times. The chain carries TRBV30 and TRBJ1-2; D not certain. This CDR3 contains 14 residues. Trimming took 0 bases from V and 4 from J, leaving 12 bases between them. Per germline, CDR1 GTSNPN and CDR2 SVGIG (reference sequence). As DNA, the CDR3 is TGTGCCTGGAGTGTACGGTGGAAGTTCTATGGCTACACCTTC. The encoded protein is CAWSVRWKFYGYTF.

This clonotype was seen ten or more times. CDR3 in DNA: TGCGCCAGCAGCTTAGCGGGAGGGCCTCTGATCGCAGATACGCAGTATTTT. This encodes CASSLAGGPLIADTQYF. The chain uses TRBV5-1 and TRBJ2-3, with TRBD2 matching 10 bases. V was clipped by 2 bases and J by 4 bases; unmatched bases: 10. The CDR3 is 17 amino acids. CDR1 and CDR2 from the germline V gene are SGHRS and YFSETQ.

The rearrangement links TRBV9 to TRBJ1-4; D might be TRBD1 (6 bases). Looked up from germline, CDR1 is SGDLS and CDR2 is YYNGEE. The CDR3 runs to 16 residues. The germline V and J ends were trimmed by 4 bases and 7 bases, with 20 bases remaining between them. CDR3 in amino acids: CASSLSPGAGSEKLFF. The CDR3 nucleotides read TGTGCCAGCAGCTTATCTCCGGGGGCAGGGAGTGAAAAACTGTTTTTT.

In its sample, this clonotype was seen many times. The J gene is TRBJ1-5, the V gene TRBV2; no clear D gene. Germline loops: CDR1 SNHLY, CDR2 FYNNEI. The CDR3 runs 12 residues. Trimming took off 6 bases at V and 6 bases at J, with 9 bases between the two ends. CDR3 DNA: TGTGCCAGCAGGAATTTTCCTCAGCCCCAGCATTTT. Amino acids: CASRNFPQPQHF.

This clonotype has more than one count but fewer than ten. Here the CDR3 reads CSARAPLRGTEAFF. CDR3 nucleotide sequence: TGCAGTGCGAGGGCTCCGCTTAGGGGGACTGAAGCTTTCTTT. The genes are TRBV20-1 and TRBJ1-1; tentatively, D is TRBD1 (6 bases). The CDR3 has 14 amino acids. V dropped 6 bases and J dropped 5 bases, with 19 bases sitting between them. CDR1 and CDR2 from the germline V gene are DFQATT and SNEGSKA (reference sequence).

This clonotype showed up just a few times. V and J are TRBV7-2 and TRBJ2-5, with D possibly called TRBD1 or TRBD2 (6 bases each). V gave up 1 base and J gave up 5 bases, with 11 bases separating them. Per the germline V gene, CDR1 is SGHTA and CDR2 is FQGNSA. This CDR3 is 14 amino acids long. CDR3 bases: TGTGCCAGCAGCTTAGACGGGGGCAGGGAGACCCAGTACTTC. It specifies CASSLDGGRETQYF. The full variable domain, its missing parts supplied by reference TRBV7-2 and TRBJ2-5, is GAGVSQSPSNKVTEKGKDVELRCDPISGHTALYWYRQSLGQGLEFLIYFQGNSAPDKSGLPSDRFSAERTGGSVSTLTIQRTQQEDSAVYLCASSLDGGRETQYFGPGTRLLVL.

The rearrangement links TRBV20-1 to TRBJ2-1; the D is unclear. In germline, CDR1 is DFQATT, CDR2 SNEGSKA (reference sequence). The CDR3 length is 13 residues. CDR3 in DNA: TGCAGCTTGGCGGAAGCCCCTGGAGATGAGCAGTTCTTC. Residues: CSLAEAPGDEQFF.

In its sample, this clonotype was seen many times. The chain couples TRBV6-1 to TRBJ2-7, with D perhaps matching TRBD2 (5 bases). V shed 6 bases and J shed 1 base, with 10 bases lying between them. The CDR3 is made up of 13 amino acids. Germline V gene lookup returns CDR1 MNHNS and CDR2 SASEGT. The CDR3 loop is CASSRGQSYEQYF. The CDR3 DNA reads TGTGCCAGCAGCCGAGGGCAGTCCTACGAGCAGTACTTC.